This T cell receptor (beta chain) was recorded in a study of T cell responses to AZD1222 COVID-19 vaccine. Notes on the study in general: Elevations in Spike-specific TCR breadth and depth followed administration of two AZD1222 doses. Among vaccine-associated CD4 TCRs, coverage spanned spike, with dominance at 160-218 and 743-854.

The CDR3 totals 15 residues. V lost 8 bases and J lost 1, with 17 bases in between. CDR1 MNHEY and CDR2 SVGAGI come from the germline V gene. For this clone: No antigen is known for it.

TCRdb's copy holds only in-frame clones and misses some; the assay was immunoSEQ multiplex PCR. In the table there are under 200,000 clones, about nine tenths of which are singletons. This rearrangement joins TRBV6-5 to TRBJ2-5; either TRBD1 or TRBD2 may fit D (5 bases each). This sample comprised peripheral blood, obtained on day 0 of AZD1222 vaccination. This TCR was recovered from an adult in good health. The CDR3 coding sequence is TGTGCCAGCTCTTCTAGGAGGACACCCCAAGAGACCCAGTACTTC. Encoded protein: CASSSRRTPQETQYF.